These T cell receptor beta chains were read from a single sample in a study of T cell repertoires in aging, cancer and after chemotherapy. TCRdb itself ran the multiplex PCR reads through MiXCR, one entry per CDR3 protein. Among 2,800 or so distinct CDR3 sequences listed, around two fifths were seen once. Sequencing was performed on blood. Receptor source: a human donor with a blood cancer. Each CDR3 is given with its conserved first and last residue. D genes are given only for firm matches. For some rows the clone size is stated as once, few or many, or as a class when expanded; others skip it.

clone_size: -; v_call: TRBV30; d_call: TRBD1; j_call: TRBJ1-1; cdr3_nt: TGTGCCTGGAGATTACGGACAGGGTATACTGAAGCTTTCTTT; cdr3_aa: CAWRLRTGYTEAFF
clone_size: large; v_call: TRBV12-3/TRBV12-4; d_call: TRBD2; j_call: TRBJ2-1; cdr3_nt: TGTGCCAGCAGCTTAGCGGGAGGCCTTGGGGATGAGCAGTTCTTC; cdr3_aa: CASSLAGGLGDEQFF
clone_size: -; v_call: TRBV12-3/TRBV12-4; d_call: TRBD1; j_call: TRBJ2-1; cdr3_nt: TGTGCCAGCAGCCAACGAGGAAGGGGACAGGACAATGAGCAGTTCTTC; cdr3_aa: CASSQRGRGQDNEQFF
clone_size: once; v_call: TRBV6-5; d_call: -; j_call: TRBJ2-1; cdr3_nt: TGTTCCAGCAGTAACAAAACGGTGTACAATGAGCAGTTCTTC; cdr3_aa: CSSSNKTVYNEQFF
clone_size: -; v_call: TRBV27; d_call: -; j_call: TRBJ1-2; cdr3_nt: TGTGCCAGCAGTGCAGCCGGGACCGACTATGGCTACACCTTC; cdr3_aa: CASSAAGTDYGYTF
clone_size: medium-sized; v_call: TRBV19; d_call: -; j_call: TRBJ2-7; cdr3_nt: TGTGCCAGTAGTATAGCCAGAGGGCCTTCCTACGAGCAGTACTTC; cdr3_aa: CASSIARGPSYEQYF
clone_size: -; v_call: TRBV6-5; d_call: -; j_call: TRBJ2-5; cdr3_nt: TGTGCCAGCAGTAATAGACCCGCCTTTTTGGGCGGCCAAGAGACCCAGTACTTC; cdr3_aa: CASSNRPAFLGGQETQYF
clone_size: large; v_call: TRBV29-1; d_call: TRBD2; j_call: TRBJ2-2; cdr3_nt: TGCAGCGCAAGACTCAGCGGGAGGGCCTCGAACACCGGGGAGCTGTTTTTT; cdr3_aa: CSARLSGRASNTGELFF
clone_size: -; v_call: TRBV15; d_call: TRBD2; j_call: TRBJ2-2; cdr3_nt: TGTGCCACCAGCAGAGATCCCGCTAGCGGGAGGACCGGGGAGCTGTTTTTT; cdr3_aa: CATSRDPASGRTGELFF
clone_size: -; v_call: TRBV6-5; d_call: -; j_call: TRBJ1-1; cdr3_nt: TGTGCCAGCAGTTACTTGGCAGCTGAAGCTTTCTTT; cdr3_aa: CASSYLAAEAFF
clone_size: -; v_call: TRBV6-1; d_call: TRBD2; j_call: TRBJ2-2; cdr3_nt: TGTGCCAGCAGTTCTAGCGGGGGGAACACCGGGGAGCTGTTTTTT; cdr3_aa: CASSSSGGNTGELFF
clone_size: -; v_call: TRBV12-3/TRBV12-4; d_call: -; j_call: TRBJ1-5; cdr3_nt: TGTGCCAGCAGCTTAGAATTCAGTAATCAGCCCCAGCATTTT; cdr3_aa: CASSLEFSNQPQHF
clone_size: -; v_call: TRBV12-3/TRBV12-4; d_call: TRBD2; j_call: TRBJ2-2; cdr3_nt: TGTGCCTCTCGGACTAGCTGGGCCGGGGAGCTGTTTTTT; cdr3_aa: CASRTSWAGELFF
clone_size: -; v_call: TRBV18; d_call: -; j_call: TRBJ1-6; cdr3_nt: TGTGCCAGCTCACTCATGGATGGGGTTAGAAATTCACCCCTCCACTTT; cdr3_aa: CASSLMDGVRNSPLHF
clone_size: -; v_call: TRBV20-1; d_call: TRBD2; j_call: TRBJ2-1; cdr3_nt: TGCAGTGCTAGTAAGCCTAGCGGGAAGTATGAGCAGTTCTTC; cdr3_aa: CSASKPSGKYEQFF
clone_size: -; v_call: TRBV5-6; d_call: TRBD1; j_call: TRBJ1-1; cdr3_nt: TGTGCCAGCAGCTTGTTCGGACAGGGCATGAACACTGAAGCTTTCTTT; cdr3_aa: CASSLFGQGMNTEAFF
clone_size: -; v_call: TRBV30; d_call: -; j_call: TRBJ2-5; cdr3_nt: TGTGCCTGTTCCCAGGGCCAAGAGACCCAGTACTTC; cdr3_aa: CACSQGQETQYF
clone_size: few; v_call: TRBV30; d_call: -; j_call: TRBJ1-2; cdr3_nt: TGTGCCTGGAGAAAGAGGGACATCAACTATGGCTACACCTTC; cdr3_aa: CAWRKRDINYGYTF
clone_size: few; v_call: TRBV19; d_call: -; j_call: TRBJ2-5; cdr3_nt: TGTGCCAGTAGTATAAATTTGGGGTCCCTAGAGACCCAGTACTTC; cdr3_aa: CASSINLGSLETQYF
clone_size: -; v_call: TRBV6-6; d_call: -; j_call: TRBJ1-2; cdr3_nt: TGTGCCAGCAGTCGACTCGGGGGCCAGGGAAACTATGGCTACACCTTC; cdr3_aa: CASSRLGGQGNYGYTF